This T cell receptor beta chain was obtained from a study of cytomegalovirus exposure and HLA in healthy donors. About the research overall: The same platform was used for the 95 to 150 validation repertoires and the approximately 670 first-cohort repertoires, a later analysis reported. Findings of the study overall: A list of 150 or so TCR beta chains associated with cytomegalovirus was given. Among TCR sequences, most were rare, though some public TCRs appeared in many donors. Under in vitro conditions, a few CMV-associated chains were confirmed as specific for CMV antigens.

This clone was observed a single time. Its antigen is unidentified. The method was immunoSEQ multiplex PCR; TCRdb's version includes in-frame clones alone and lacks a portion of them. The data contain some 140,000 clones, over 80% of them singletons. The CDR3 runs 14 residues. The trim removed 5 bases at V and 2 bases at J, leaving 5 bases unmatched. The germline CDR1 and CDR2 sequences are MNHNS and SASEGT. The sample was PBMCs. This TCR was sampled from a woman in her twenties or thirties in good health and CMV-seropositive. This chain uses TRBV6-1 with TRBJ1-2; 7 bases map to TRBD1. DNA for the CDR3: TGTGCCAGCAGTCCGGTAGGGGGCAACTATGGCTACACCTTC. Translation gives CASSPVGGNYGYTF.